This entry describes one T cell receptor (beta chain). With 4 bases clipped from V and 4 bases from J, the junction kept 11 bases outside the gene matches. The CDR3 extends over 16 amino acids. Germline lookup yields CDR1 SGDLS and CDR2 YYNGEE. This sample is part of a study of blood T cell repertoires in COVID-19. Study context: Sources were T cells, B-cell-depleted T cells, or PBMCs; the material itself was cDNA or gDNA.

Clones were read by immunoSEQ multiplex PCR, and TCRdb kept only the in-frame ones, dropping some. The sample shows nearly 350,000 clones, 85% to 90% of them seen only once. The genes are TRBV9 and TRBJ1-2, with 9 positions matching TRBD1. This receptor was identified in a woman in her forties or fifties with COVID-19, enrolled during active disease. What was sequenced was peripheral blood. The CDR3 reads CASSSNGGQGGYGYTF. DNA of the CDR3: TGTGCCAGCAGCTCCAATGGGGGACAGGGTGGCTATGGCTACACCTTC.